Following are 31 T cell receptor beta chains from one sample sequenced in a study of T cell responses to AZD1222 COVID-19 vaccine. Sequencing used immunoSEQ multiplex PCR; TCRdb keeps in-frame clones, though not all of them. Of fewer than 65,000 clones in the sample, approximately 80% were seen once. The sample here was peripheral blood, taken on day 0 of AZD1222 vaccination. The source of these receptors is an adult in good health.

This clone was seen a handful of times. The chain uses TRBV6-5 and TRBJ1-2; maybe TRBD1 (6 bases). V lost 8 bases and J lost 4, with 17 bases in between. This CDR3 spans 14 amino acids. Germline V gives CDR1 MNHEY, CDR2 SVGAGI. This chain's CDR3 is CASGLPQGGYGYTF. The CDR3 DNA is TGTGCCAGCGGCCTACCACAGGGAGGCTATGGCTACACCTTC.

The chain recombines TRBV7-2 with TRBJ1-2; a possible D gene is TRBD1 (5 bases). CDR3 length: 15 residues. Trimming took 3 bases from V and 2 from J, leaving 13 bases between them. Germline V lookup: CDR1 SGHTA, CDR2 FQGNSA. The CDR3 region is CASSFPGRPNYGYTF. CDR3 nucleotides: TGTGCCAGCAGCTTTCCGGGACGGCCGAACTATGGCTACACCTTC.

The chain couples TRBV18 to TRBJ2-5, with 9 positions matching TRBD1. The germline V gene encodes CDR1 KGHSH and CDR2 LQKENI. With 4 bases clipped from V and 1 base from J, the junction kept 1 base outside the gene matches. The CDR3 contains 14 residues. Written as DNA, the CDR3 is TGTGCCAGCTCACAGGGACAGGGCCAAGAGACCCAGTACTTC. Its protein is CASSQGQGQETQYF.

The chain employs TRBV6-2 or TRBV6-3 and TRBJ1-5, with a tentative D call TRBD1 (5 bases). Trimming shortened V by 6 bases and J by 6 bases, and 18 bases separated the two germline ends. CDR1 and CDR2 from the germline V gene are MNHEY and SVGEGT. The CDR3 spans 15 residues. CDR3: CASSHGTIYLQPQHF. CDR3 sequence (DNA): TGTGCCAGCAGCCATGGGACTATTTATCTTCAGCCCCAGCATTTT.

The V gene is TRBV7-2, the J gene TRBJ2-1; TRBD2 matches 11 bases. There are 17 residues in the CDR3. The germline V gene encodes CDR1 SGHTA and CDR2 FQGNSA. J gave up 8 bases and V 4 bases, and 13 bases lay outside the gene matches. As DNA, the CDR3 is TGTGCCAGCAGCTCACGGACTAGCGGGTACCCGAGGGATGAGCAGTTCTTC. Translating it yields CASSSRTSGYPRDEQFF.

The J gene is TRBJ2-3, the V gene TRBV6-5, with TRBD2 as a possible D gene (6 bases). The CDR3 has 12 amino acids. Germline CDR1 is MNHEY and CDR2 is SVGAGI. V was clipped by 11 bases and J by 2 bases, with 11 bases between them. The CDR3 DNA sequence: TGTGCCGTCCGGGAGTCCACAGATACGCAGTATTTT. It is translated as CAVRESTDTQYF.

The J gene is TRBJ2-1, the V gene TRBV28; the D gene is possibly TRBD2 (6 bases). The CDR3 has 12 amino acids. The V end was cut by 7 bases, the J end by 8 bases, with 12 bases between. Germline V CDR1 and CDR2: MDHEN, SYDVKM. The CDR3 loop is CASIRGSHEQFF. The CDR3 DNA sequence: TGTGCCAGCATTCGGGGGTCGCATGAGCAGTTCTTC.

This clone occurred once. This chain uses TRBV18 with TRBJ1-5; D is undetermined. The length of the CDR3 is 15 residues. Trimming pared 2 bases from V and 3 bases from J, leaving 11 bases between. In germline, CDR1 is KGHSH, CDR2 LQKENI. The CDR3 loop reads CASSPEGIDNQPQHF. The CDR3 nucleotides are TGTGCCAGCTCACCAGAAGGGATCGACAATCAGCCCCAGCATTTT.

The genes are TRBV7-2 and TRBJ1-2; D unclear. This CDR3 is 13 amino acids long. The V end was cut by 4 bases, the J end by 0 bases, with 6 bases between. The germline CDR1 and CDR2 sequences are SGHTA and FQGNSA. CDR3 in amino acids: CASSSDANYGYTF. The CDR3 coding sequence is TGTGCCAGCAGCTCAGATGCTAACTATGGCTACACCTTC.

The genes are TRBV28 and TRBJ2-2, with a tentative D call TRBD1 (6 bases). Germline V gene sequence: CDR1 MDHEN, CDR2 SYDVKM. The germline V and J ends were trimmed by 5 bases and 5 bases, with 12 bases remaining between them. The CDR3 consists of 14 residues. The CDR3 is CASSPPTGTGELFF. The CDR3, as DNA: TGTGCCAGCAGTCCCCCCACAGGGACCGGGGAGCTGTTTTTT.

This sequence joins TRBV19 and TRBJ1-6, with TRBD1 matching over 9 bases. CDR3 length: 15 residues. The germline gives CDR1 LNHDA, CDR2 SQIVND (reference sequence). Trimming removed 7 bases from V and 8 bases from J; junction bases left unmatched: 9. This chain's CDR3 is CASTTETGGDSPLHF. In nucleotides, the CDR3 is TGTGCCAGTACCACTGAGACAGGGGGAGATTCACCCCTCCACTTT.

This sequence joins TRBV29-1 and TRBJ2-5, with D perhaps TRBD1 or TRBD2 (7 bases each). The germline V and J ends were trimmed by 8 bases and 5 bases, with 18 bases remaining between them. Germline V CDR1 and CDR2: SQVTM, ANQGSEA. The CDR3 length is 13 residues. CDR3 amino acids: CSIRQGGTETQYF. For the CDR3, the DNA is TGCAGCATCCGACAGGGAGGGACGGAGACCCAGTACTTC.

The gene calls are TRBV4-1 and TRBJ1-2; D might be TRBD1 (5 bases). V lost 0 bases and J 0 bases, leaving 11 bases between the germline ends. Germline-derived CDR1 and CDR2 are MGHRA and YSYEKL. This CDR3 comprises 16 residues. Written as DNA, the CDR3 is TGCGCCAGCAGCCAAGATACTGGGACCTCTAACTATGGCTACACCTTC. Protein: CASSQDTGTSNYGYTF.

The rearrangement links TRBV4-3 to TRBJ2-1; D remains unclear. Germline assignment: CDR1 LGHNA and CDR2 YSLEER. This CDR3 comprises 18 residues. The V end lost 4 bases, the J end lost 3 bases, and 22 bases lay between the germline ends. The CDR3 DNA reads TGCGCCAGCAGCCCGTTCCCCGCGGCATATCTTTACTACAATGAGCAGTTCTTC. Translated, it gives CASSPFPAAYLYYNEQFF.

The J gene is TRBJ2-3, the V gene TRBV6-6, with TRBD2 matching 11 bases. CDR1 and CDR2 from the germline V gene are MNHNY and SVGAGI (reference sequence). J gave up 1 base and V 5 bases, and 20 bases lay outside the gene matches. The CDR3 contains 21 residues. CDR3 loop: CASSPRSRLAGGGGGTDTQYF. CDR3 in DNA: TGTGCCAGCAGTCCCAGGTCGCGTCTAGCGGGAGGAGGGGGGGGCACAGATACGCAGTATTTT.

The CDR3, as DNA: TGTGCCAGCACCATCGTCGGACATAATGAAAAACTGTTTTTT. Translating it yields CASTIVGHNEKLFF. The gene calls are TRBV5-8 and TRBJ1-4; weak D call: TRBD1 (5 bases). Germline V gene sequence: CDR1 SGHTS, CDR2 YDEGEE. V shed 6 bases and J shed 4 bases, with 13 bases lying between them. The CDR3 covers 14 residues.

As DNA, the CDR3 is TGTGCCAGCACCAAAACAGTTACCGGGGAGCTGTTTTTT. Amino acids: CASTKTVTGELFF. The chain uses TRBV12-3 or TRBV12-4 and TRBJ2-2; D unclear. The CDR3 consists of 13 residues. V shed 7 bases and J shed 5 bases, with 11 bases lying between them.

The V and J genes are TRBV28 and TRBJ2-2; D might be TRBD1 (6 bases). The CDR3 consists of 14 residues. Germline CDR1 MDHEN, CDR2 SYDVKM. V was clipped by 3 bases and J by 6 bases, with 11 bases between them. The CDR3 sequence: CASSFSGVAGELFF. CDR3 sequence (DNA): TGTGCCAGCAGTTTTTCAGGGGTTGCCGGGGAGCTGTTTTTT. The full variable domain, with the rest looked up from reference TRBV28 and TRBJ2-2, is DVKVTQSSRYLVKRTGEKVFLECVQDMDHENMFWYRQDPGLGLRLIYFSYDVKMKEKGDIPEGYSVSREKKERFSLILESASTNQTSMYLCASSFSGVAGELFFGEGSRLTVL.

The CDR3 DNA reads TGTGCCAGCAGCGCCGTCGCGACAGACTATGGCTACACCTTC. Translation: CASSAVATDYGYTF. This chain connects TRBV5-8 to TRBJ1-2, with D possibly being TRBD1 (5 bases). The CDR3 totals 14 residues. Germline lookup yields CDR1 SGHTS and CDR2 YDEGEE. Trimming took 4 bases from V and 3 from J, leaving 13 bases between them.

This clone was observed a handful of times. The V call is TRBV7-3, the J call TRBJ2-2; TRBD2 aligns across 13 bases. Germline values: CDR1 SGHTA, CDR2 FQGTGA. CDR3 length: 19 residues. J lost 4 bases, V lost 2 bases, and 10 bases had no gene match. The DNA of the CDR3 is TGTGCCAGCAGCTTAGATCCGACTAGCGGGAGGAAAAGCACCGGGGAGCTGTTTTTT. Residues: CASSLDPTSGRKSTGELFF.

The chain carries TRBV7-3 and TRBJ2-2, with 10 bases fitting TRBD2. From germline, CDR1 is SGHTA and CDR2 FQGTGA. The CDR3 spans 14 residues. The trim removed 3 bases at V and 7 bases at J, leaving 2 bases unmatched. CDR3 in DNA: TGTGCCAGCAGCTTTAGCGGGAGGCTCGGGGAGCTGTTTTTT. This codes for CASSFSGRLGELFF.

The V call is TRBV15, the J call TRBJ1-6; D ambiguous. The CDR3 length is 14 residues. The V gene's germline CDR1 is LNHNV and CDR2 YYDKDF (reference sequence). The V gene lost 5 bases and the J gene lost 1 base, with 6 bases spanning the gap. CDR3 bases: TGTGCCACCAGCGGACGGTCCTATAATTCACCCCTCCACTTT. This encodes CATSGRSYNSPLHF. Full variable domain (rest looked up from reference TRBV15 and TRBJ1-6): DAMVIQNPRYQVTQFGKPVTLSCSQTLNHNVMYWYQQKSSQAPKLLFHYYDKDFNNEADTPDNFQSRRPNTSFCFLDIRSPGLGDTAMYLCATSGRSYNSPLHFGNGTRLTVT.

This rearrangement joins TRBV19 to TRBJ2-7; 9 nucleotides match TRBD1. The V segment lost 5 bases and the J segment 3 bases; nucleotides outside the gene matches: 8. Germline V gives CDR1 LNHDA, CDR2 SQIVND (reference sequence). This CDR3 has 15 residues. CDR3 protein: CASSARTGADYEQYF. In DNA, the CDR3 is TGTGCCAGTAGTGCCCGGACAGGGGCGGACTACGAGCAGTACTTC.

The chain carries TRBV5-1 and TRBJ2-2, with D perhaps assigned TRBD1 or TRBD2 (5 bases each). The germline V gene encodes CDR1 SGHRS and CDR2 YFSETQ. Trimming cost V 5 bases and J 6 bases, with 11 bases left between them. The CDR3 is 13 residues long. CDR3 sequence: CASRPRGAGELFF. The CDR3 nucleotides are TGCGCCAGCAGGCCCCGGGGCGCCGGGGAGCTGTTTTTT.

The chain employs TRBV2 and TRBJ1-5; D is unclear. The CDR3 covers 14 residues. In germline, CDR1 is SNHLY, CDR2 FYNNEI. Trimming took 8 bases from V and 4 from J, leaving 15 bases between them. CDR3 DNA: TGTGCCAGCCAAACGGGGATGGGGAATCAGCCCCAGCATTTT. Translated: CASQTGMGNQPQHF.

The V and J genes are TRBV14 and TRBJ2-7; D possibly corresponds to TRBD2 (6 bases). Trimming took 0 bases from V and 4 from J, leaving 13 bases between them. CDR3 length equals 15 residues. The germline V gene encodes CDR1 SGHDN and CDR2 FVKESK. CDR3 residues: CASSQEEAGRYEQYF. CDR3 coding DNA: TGTGCCAGCAGCCAAGAAGAGGCAGGGAGGTACGAGCAGTACTTC.

This chain connects TRBV6-6 to TRBJ2-3; 7 bases are a match to TRBD2. The CDR3 covers 17 residues. The junction had 15 bases not matched to a gene; V was cut back by 5 bases and J by 4 bases. Per the germline V gene, CDR1 is MNHNY and CDR2 is SVGAGI (reference sequence). DNA of the CDR3: TGTGCCAGCAGTCTAGGTTTGACTAGCAACGTAGCAGATACGCAGTATTTT. This translates into CASSLGLTSNVADTQYF.

The rearrangement links TRBV21-1 to TRBJ2-1; TRBD2 reflects the table's D call only, with no check against the DNA. TRBV21-1 is tagged as a pseudogene. The CDR3 has 13 amino acids. The DNA of the CDR3 is TGTGCCGCCCGCGGGTGGCGCCGGAATGAGCAGTTCTTC. It encodes CAARGWRRNEQFF.

The J gene is TRBJ1-2, the V gene TRBV6-2 or TRBV6-3; 12 bases align to TRBD1. V shed 7 bases, J shed 7 bases, and the junction held 22 bases outside the gene matches. CDR1 is MNHEY, CDR2 SVGEGT, per germline. There are 19 residues in the CDR3. The CDR3 region is CASIPAVIIPGQGAFGYTF. DNA of the CDR3: TGTGCCAGCATCCCTGCTGTAATCATCCCGGGACAGGGGGCGTTTGGCTACACCTTC.

The genes are TRBV14 and TRBJ2-1; 8 bases fit TRBD1. V dropped 1 base and J dropped 2; count of bases not matched to a gene: 1. The CDR3 is 15 residues long. The germline V gene has CDR1 SGHDN and CDR2 FVKESK. The chain's CDR3 is CASSQAGQAYNEQFF. CDR3 DNA: TGTGCCAGCAGCCAAGCGGGACAGGCCTACAATGAGCAGTTCTTC.

CDR3 sequence: CASSYGVTGAADTQYF. CDR3 bases: TGTGCCAGCAGTTACGGTGTCACAGGGGCCGCAGATACGCAGTATTTT. The chain has TRBV6-2 or TRBV6-3 and TRBJ2-3, with 7 positions matching TRBD1. This CDR3 contains 16 residues. Per the germline V gene, CDR1 is MNHEY and CDR2 is SVGEGT. With 2 bases clipped from V and 4 bases from J, the junction kept 9 bases outside the gene matches.